A selection of T cell receptor beta chains follows, all from one sample in a study of T cell repertoires in cytomegalovirus infection. TCRdb re-analysed the reads in MiXCR, keeping a single row per CDR3 protein. The profile shows some 350,000 distinct CDR3 sequences, roughly 29% of them singletons. For these receptors, no antigen is known. Sample: cultured PBMCs, taken from culture after CMV antigen stimulation. These receptors were obtained from a human donor in good health (CMV status not recorded). Some clones in this sample may be carry-over from other donors' samples. The CDR3 runs from the conserved cysteine through the conserved F or W. The D gene is left open where the match is weak. Some rows have no size entry. The others give once, few or many, or a class for an expanded clone.

cdr3_nt: TGTGCCAGCAGCTTGGGGCAGGGAGGATCAGCTTTCTTT; cdr3_aa: CASSLGQGGSAFF; clone_size: NA; j_call: TRBJ1-1; d_call: NA; v_call: TRBV11-2
cdr3_nt: TGTGCCAGCAGCTTAATGGGGACCATGAACACTGAAGCTTTCTTT; cdr3_aa: CASSLMGTMNTEAFF; clone_size: many; j_call: TRBJ1-1; d_call: NA; v_call: TRBV7-2
cdr3_nt: TGTGCCAGTAGCAACCGGGACAGAACCCAGCATTTT; cdr3_aa: CASSNRDRTQHF; clone_size: NA; j_call: TRBJ1-5; d_call: TRBD1; v_call: TRBV19
cdr3_nt: TGTGCCAGCAGCTTAGGTAGGGGACCCGCCTACGAGCAGTACTTC; cdr3_aa: CASSLGRGPAYEQYF; clone_size: few; j_call: TRBJ2-7; d_call: NA; v_call: TRBV11-2
cdr3_nt: TGTACCAGCAGTCTCCAGGGCGGGGGGAGCTCCTACAATGAGCAGTTCTTC; cdr3_aa: CTSSLQGGGSSYNEQFF; clone_size: NA; j_call: TRBJ2-1; d_call: TRBD2; v_call: TRBV12-3/TRBV12-4
cdr3_nt: TGTGCCAGCAGCCCGTCCGGGGCCGAAGACAACATTCAGTACTTC; cdr3_aa: CASSPSGAEDNIQYF; clone_size: NA; j_call: TRBJ2-4; d_call: NA; v_call: TRBV7-6
cdr3_nt: TGTGCCAGCACCGTTTTGTACGGGAGGGCCCGGGAGACCCAGTACTTC; cdr3_aa: CASTVLYGRARETQYF; clone_size: many; j_call: TRBJ2-5; d_call: TRBD2; v_call: TRBV7-2
cdr3_nt: TGTGCCAGCAGCACTATGGGGCGGGAACACACTGAAGCTTTCTTT; cdr3_aa: CASSTMGREHTEAFF; clone_size: NA; j_call: TRBJ1-1; d_call: NA; v_call: TRBV7-3
cdr3_nt: TGTGCCAGCAGTTTATCGGGCTCTGATCAGCCCCAGCATTTT; cdr3_aa: CASSLSGSDQPQHF; clone_size: NA; j_call: TRBJ1-5; d_call: NA; v_call: TRBV27
cdr3_nt: TGTGCCAGCAGTGTCTTGGGTGCCCCGGGACAGTTCTCCTACAATGAGCAGTTCTTC; cdr3_aa: CASSVLGAPGQFSYNEQFF; clone_size: NA; j_call: TRBJ2-1; d_call: TRBD1; v_call: TRBV6-6
cdr3_nt: TGTGCCAGCAGCTTAGAGGTAGCGGGGGGCTACGAGCAGTACTTC; cdr3_aa: CASSLEVAGGYEQYF; clone_size: NA; j_call: TRBJ2-7; d_call: TRBD2; v_call: TRBV7-8
cdr3_nt: TGTGCCAGTTCTCGCTGGGAGGGCCCTCCCTACAATGAGCAGTTCTTC; cdr3_aa: CASSRWEGPPYNEQFF; clone_size: NA; j_call: TRBJ2-1; d_call: TRBD2; v_call: TRBV6-8
cdr3_nt: TGTGCCAGTAGACCCGGGACTAGCTTAGCTGGTGAGCAGTTCTTC; cdr3_aa: CASRPGTSLAGEQFF; clone_size: NA; j_call: TRBJ2-1; d_call: TRBD2; v_call: TRBV19
cdr3_nt: TGTGCCAGCAGCTTAAGGGGGGGGACGAACACTGAAGCTTTCTTT; cdr3_aa: CASSLRGGTNTEAFF; clone_size: NA; j_call: TRBJ1-1; d_call: NA; v_call: TRBV7-3
cdr3_nt: TGTGCCATCAGGCGACGACAGGGGACAGTCCACGAGCAGTACTTC; cdr3_aa: CAIRRRQGTVHEQYF; clone_size: NA; j_call: TRBJ2-7; d_call: TRBD1; v_call: TRBV10-3
cdr3_nt: TGTGCCAGCAGTTGGTCGGAGAACACTGAAGCTTTCTTT; cdr3_aa: CASSWSENTEAFF; clone_size: NA; j_call: TRBJ1-1; d_call: NA; v_call: TRBV27
cdr3_nt: TGTGCCAGCAGTTTACGGGAGGCCTATGGCTACACCTTC; cdr3_aa: CASSLREAYGYTF; clone_size: NA; j_call: TRBJ1-2; d_call: NA; v_call: TRBV12-3/TRBV12-4
cdr3_nt: TGTGCCAGCAGTTACCTCCGGACAGGGGGCCTTAATGGCTACACCTTC; cdr3_aa: CASSYLRTGGLNGYTF; clone_size: NA; j_call: TRBJ1-2; d_call: TRBD1; v_call: TRBV6-5
cdr3_nt: TGTGCCAGCAGTTTCCCCAGGGCTAGGGATAGGGACTATGGCTACACCTTC; cdr3_aa: CASSFPRARDRDYGYTF; clone_size: NA; j_call: TRBJ1-2; d_call: NA; v_call: TRBV28
cdr3_nt: TGTGCCAGCAGCTCCCCCCTAGCATCGTCCCTGAGAGGCTACACCTTC; cdr3_aa: CASSSPLASSLRGYTF; clone_size: few; j_call: TRBJ1-2; d_call: NA; v_call: TRBV7-9
cdr3_nt: TGTGCCAGCACCGTCGAAGCGAGACAAGAGACCCAGTACTTC; cdr3_aa: CASTVEARQETQYF; clone_size: few; j_call: TRBJ2-5; d_call: NA; v_call: TRBV7-9
cdr3_nt: TGTGCCAGCTCACCCGGGTACGGCGCCATGGGCGCTGAAGCTTTCTTT; cdr3_aa: CASSPGYGAMGAEAFF; clone_size: NA; j_call: TRBJ1-1; d_call: NA; v_call: TRBV18
cdr3_nt: TGTGCCACTGGCAGGGGTCGCTCTGGAAACACCATATATTTT; cdr3_aa: CATGRGRSGNTIYF; clone_size: few; j_call: TRBJ1-3; d_call: NA; v_call: TRBV15
cdr3_nt: TGTGCCAGCTCACCACTTAGGGGGCGAGGCACTGAAGCTTTCTTT; cdr3_aa: CASSPLRGRGTEAFF; clone_size: few; j_call: TRBJ1-1; d_call: TRBD1; v_call: TRBV18
cdr3_nt: TGTGCCAGCAGTTCCCGCCGGACAGGGAATCCCCACGAGCAGTACTTC; cdr3_aa: CASSSRRTGNPHEQYF; clone_size: NA; j_call: TRBJ2-7; d_call: TRBD1; v_call: TRBV28
cdr3_nt: TGTGCCAGCAGCTACGGGGGGGCCTACGAGCAGTACTTC; cdr3_aa: CASSYGGAYEQYF; clone_size: NA; j_call: TRBJ2-7; d_call: TRBD2; v_call: TRBV7-2
cdr3_nt: TGTGCCAGCACCAACTGGGGGGGGCTGGAGACCCAGTACTTC; cdr3_aa: CASTNWGGLETQYF; clone_size: NA; j_call: TRBJ2-5; d_call: NA; v_call: TRBV6-6
cdr3_nt: TGTGCCAGCAGCTTTTACGGGACAGTGAGCACTGAAGCTTTCTTT; cdr3_aa: CASSFYGTVSTEAFF; clone_size: NA; j_call: TRBJ1-1; d_call: TRBD1; v_call: TRBV5-6
cdr3_nt: TGTGCCAGCAGCTTAGCACCCTACGAGCAGTACTTC; cdr3_aa: CASSLAPYEQYF; clone_size: many; j_call: TRBJ2-7; d_call: NA; v_call: TRBV7-2
cdr3_nt: TGTGCCAGCAGTGAAACAACGGGTGGAGATACGCAGTATTTT; cdr3_aa: CASSETTGGDTQYF; clone_size: NA; j_call: TRBJ2-3; d_call: NA; v_call: TRBV6-1
cdr3_nt: TGTGCCAGCAGCTTAGGGGCCGTTGAGCAGTTCTTC; cdr3_aa: CASSLGAVEQFF; clone_size: NA; j_call: TRBJ2-1; d_call: NA; v_call: TRBV7-6
cdr3_nt: TGCAGTGCTAGAGCGGCAGGCATCCGCAAAAACATTCAGTACTTC; cdr3_aa: CSARAAGIRKNIQYF; clone_size: NA; j_call: TRBJ2-4; d_call: NA; v_call: TRBV20-1
cdr3_nt: TGTGCCAGCAGCTTATATGTCGGGAGCTCTCCCTACAATGAGCAGTTCTTC; cdr3_aa: CASSLYVGSSPYNEQFF; clone_size: once; j_call: TRBJ2-1; d_call: NA; v_call: TRBV7-8
cdr3_nt: TGTGCCAGCAGCCCCAAGGGCCAAACCCTCAACAGGGATTTCACTGAAGCTTTCTTT; cdr3_aa: CASSPKGQTLNRDFTEAFF; clone_size: NA; j_call: TRBJ1-1; d_call: NA; v_call: TRBV7-9
cdr3_nt: TGTGCCAGCAGCTTAGGGAGAGGGGTGGAAAACATTCAGTACTTC; cdr3_aa: CASSLGRGVENIQYF; clone_size: many; j_call: TRBJ2-4; d_call: NA; v_call: TRBV7-2
cdr3_nt: TGTGCCAGCAGCTTAGATACTACCCAAGAGACCCAGTACTTC; cdr3_aa: CASSLDTTQETQYF; clone_size: many; j_call: TRBJ2-5; d_call: NA; v_call: TRBV7-2
cdr3_nt: TGTGCCACCAGCAGAGAGCTCGATGAGCAGTTCTTC; cdr3_aa: CATSRELDEQFF; clone_size: NA; j_call: TRBJ2-1; d_call: NA; v_call: TRBV15
cdr3_nt: TGTGCCATCAAGCCGGGACTAGCGGGGGTTGAGCAGTTCTTC; cdr3_aa: CAIKPGLAGVEQFF; clone_size: many; j_call: TRBJ2-1; d_call: TRBD2; v_call: TRBV10-3
cdr3_nt: TGTGCCAGCAGTTTATATTCTGAGACAGGGCCACAAGATACGCAGTATTTT; cdr3_aa: CASSLYSETGPQDTQYF; clone_size: NA; j_call: TRBJ2-3; d_call: TRBD1; v_call: TRBV12-3/TRBV12-4
cdr3_nt: TGTGCCAGCAGTTACGATACGTCGAGGGACACAGATACGCAGTATTTT; cdr3_aa: CASSYDTSRDTDTQYF; clone_size: many; j_call: TRBJ2-3; d_call: NA; v_call: TRBV6-5
cdr3_nt: TGTGCCAGCAGTGGAGGGCCGGGGGAAAAACTGTTTTTT; cdr3_aa: CASSGGPGEKLFF; clone_size: NA; j_call: TRBJ1-4; d_call: NA; v_call: TRBV6-1
cdr3_nt: TGTGCCAGCAGCTTAGTGGGGCACACTGAAGCTTTCTTT; cdr3_aa: CASSLVGHTEAFF; clone_size: few; j_call: TRBJ1-1; d_call: NA; v_call: TRBV7-8
cdr3_nt: TGTGCCAGCATCGTCAGGGGCGGGATTACTGAAGCTTTCTTT; cdr3_aa: CASIVRGGITEAFF; clone_size: few; j_call: TRBJ1-1; d_call: NA; v_call: TRBV7-9
cdr3_nt: TGTGCCAGCAGCGGGGATGTAGAGACCCAGTACTTC; cdr3_aa: CASSGDVETQYF; clone_size: NA; j_call: TRBJ2-5; d_call: NA; v_call: TRBV7-6
cdr3_nt: TGTGCCAGCAGTCCCCGACCGGGACAAAGCGAGACCCAGTACTTC; cdr3_aa: CASSPRPGQSETQYF; clone_size: NA; j_call: TRBJ2-5; d_call: NA; v_call: TRBV6-6
cdr3_nt: TGTGCTGGTAGCAGAAACGGGAATGGCTACACCTTC; cdr3_aa: CAGSRNGNGYTF; clone_size: NA; j_call: TRBJ1-2; d_call: NA; v_call: TRBV15
cdr3_nt: TGTGCCAGCTCAATGGACGGCAACAGCCGGGAGCTGTTTTTT; cdr3_aa: CASSMDGNSRELFF; clone_size: few; j_call: TRBJ2-2; d_call: NA; v_call: TRBV18
cdr3_nt: TGTGCCAGCAGTTACTCGGGCCTCGGACAGTCTGGCTACACCTTC; cdr3_aa: CASSYSGLGQSGYTF; clone_size: NA; j_call: TRBJ1-2; d_call: NA; v_call: TRBV6-6
cdr3_nt: TGTGCCAGCAGCCCACGGGACACCCTAACCTACGAGCAGTACTTC; cdr3_aa: CASSPRDTLTYEQYF; clone_size: NA; j_call: TRBJ2-7; d_call: NA; v_call: TRBV7-6
cdr3_nt: TGCGCCAGTCAGGGGAATAATGGCTACACCTTC; cdr3_aa: CASQGNNGYTF; clone_size: NA; j_call: TRBJ1-2; d_call: NA; v_call: TRBV5-1
cdr3_nt: TGTGCCAGCAGCGCTCGAGACACTAGGGACGAGCAGTACTTC; cdr3_aa: CASSARDTRDEQYF; clone_size: NA; j_call: TRBJ2-7; d_call: NA; v_call: TRBV13